A single sample gave rise to the 27 T cell receptor beta chains below, sequenced in a study of T cell responses to AZD1222 COVID-19 vaccine. Profiling relied on immunoSEQ multiplex PCR, and the TCRdb table lists in-frame clones only, not all of them. This sample carries under 150,000 clones, around 90% of them seen once, and the ten largest clones take around 3%. This material consisted of peripheral blood, taken on day 0 of AZD1222 vaccination. The origin of the receptors is an adult in good health.

The chain combines TRBV15 with TRBJ1-2; D possibly corresponds to TRBD1 (5 bases). The germline V and J ends were trimmed by 0 bases and 2 bases, with 10 bases remaining between them. This CDR3 contains 15 residues. The V gene's germline CDR1 is LNHNV and CDR2 YYDKDF (reference sequence). CDR3 amino acids: CATSRDLTGNYGYTF. The CDR3 DNA follows: TGTGCCACCAGCAGAGATCTCACAGGAAACTATGGCTACACCTTC.

This chain joins TRBV4-3 and TRBJ2-7, with D maybe TRBD2 (5 bases). From germline, CDR1 is LGHNA and CDR2 YSLEER. V was clipped by 1 base and J by 0 bases, with 10 bases between them. The CDR3 extends over 15 amino acids. CDR3 nucleotides: TGCGCCAGCAGCCAAGGGGCAGCGGTCTCCTACGAGCAGTACTTC. Its protein is CASSQGAAVSYEQYF.

The genes are TRBV6-5 and TRBJ2-1, with TRBD2 matching 10 bases. J gave up 3 bases and V 1 base, and 0 bases lay outside the gene matches. Germline lookup yields CDR1 MNHEY and CDR2 SVGAGI. The CDR3 is 15 amino acids. For the CDR3, the DNA is TGTGCCAGCAGTTACTTAGCGGGAGGCTACAATGAGCAGTTCTTC. Translated, it gives CASSYLAGGYNEQFF.

This chain joins TRBV2 and TRBJ1-6; 7 bases agree with TRBD1. CDR1 and CDR2 from the germline V gene are SNHLY and FYNNEI. The CDR3 consists of 14 residues. Losses at the gene ends were 5 bases for V and 10 bases for J; bases not matched to a gene: 8. This CDR3 reads CASSLWDRESPLHF. CDR3 bases: TGTGCCAGCAGTCTATGGGACAGAGAATCACCCCTCCACTTT.

The gene calls are TRBV10-2 and TRBJ2-1, with 14 bases matching TRBD2. Germline V gene sequence: CDR1 WSHSY, CDR2 SAAADI. This CDR3 has 17 amino acids. J was trimmed by 8 bases and V by 0 bases; bases with no gene match: 6. This CDR3 is CASSESLTSGRAHEQFF. CDR3 bases: TGCGCCAGCAGTGAGTCTTTGACTAGCGGGAGGGCCCATGAGCAGTTCTTC.

In this sample, this clone turned up once. The chain employs TRBV15 and TRBJ1-4; D unresolved. Trimming took 0 bases from V and 7 from J, leaving 9 bases between them. Germline CDR1 reads LNHNV; CDR2 reads YYDKDF (reference sequence). This CDR3 has 14 residues. As DNA, the CDR3 is TGTGCCACCAGCAGAGATGTGACGGTTGAAAAACTGTTTTTT. Translating it yields CATSRDVTVEKLFF.

The chain carries TRBV2 and TRBJ2-5; D may be TRBD2 (6 bases). Germline CDR1 and CDR2: SNHLY and FYNNEI. The V gene lost 2 bases and the J gene lost 3 bases, with 10 bases spanning the gap. This CDR3 region has 14 residues. Written as DNA, the CDR3 is TGTGCCAGCAGTGAATTCCCGGGGGAAGAGACCCAGTACTTC. Its protein product is CASSEFPGEETQYF.

This chain uses TRBV13 with TRBJ2-3; D might be TRBD2 (5 bases). Germline V gene data show CDR1 as PRHDT and CDR2 as FYEKMQ (reference sequence). The CDR3 sequence is 17 residues long. Trimming took 5 bases from V and 0 from J, leaving 18 bases between them. The CDR3 sequence: CASSQNKQRTSTDTQYF. CDR3 nucleotide sequence: TGTGCCAGCAGCCAAAACAAGCAGCGGACTAGCACAGATACGCAGTATTTT.

J is TRBJ2-7 and V is TRBV27; 8 bases map to TRBD1. CDR3 length equals 15 residues. Germline trimming cut 3 bases from V and 6 bases from J; bases unmatched to any gene: 10. CDR1 is MNHEY, CDR2 SMNVEV, per germline (reference sequence). CDR3 nucleotides: TGTGCCAGCAGTTTTGACCGGGACAGGTATCTCGAGCAGTACTTC. It translates to CASSFDRDRYLEQYF.

The V call is TRBV5-8, the J call TRBJ1-5; the match to TRBD1 covers 7 bases. V lost 1 base, J lost 4 bases, and 2 bases stayed unmatched. Germline CDR1 is SGHTS and CDR2 is YDEGEE. CDR3 length equals 14 residues. The DNA of the CDR3 is TGTGCCAGCAGCTTGAGGGACAGAAATCAGCCCCAGCATTTT. This translates into CASSLRDRNQPQHF.

This clone showed up just a few times. The V gene is TRBV5-1, the J gene TRBJ2-1, with D hard to call. V was clipped by 2 bases and J by 7 bases, with 16 bases between them. Germline CDR1 SGHRS, CDR2 YFSETQ. This CDR3 has 15 amino acids. CDR3 residues: CASSLALYLKNEQFF. CDR3 bases: TGCGCCAGCAGCTTAGCCCTCTATTTGAAGAATGAGCAGTTCTTC.

This chain uses TRBV12-2 with TRBJ1-1. TRBV12-2 is an annotated pseudogene. CDR3 size: 16 residues. CDR3 DNA: TGTGCAAGTCGCCGCGGGTGGGGTTGTTGGTGCACTGAAGCTTTCTTT. Encoded protein: CASRRGWGCWCTEAFF.

This clone was counted only a few times. The chain carries TRBV9 and TRBJ2-3, with 7 positions matching TRBD2. This CDR3 is 15 amino acids long. The germline gives CDR1 SGDLS, CDR2 YYNGEE. V dropped 2 bases and J dropped 5; count of bases not matched to a gene: 8. Written as DNA, the CDR3 is TGTGCCAGCAGCGTGGCGGGAGTGGGTCGAGATACGCAGTATTTT. This sequence encodes CASSVAGVGRDTQYF. The full variable domain, in which reference TRBV9 and TRBJ2-3 provide the parts outside the CDR3, is DSGVTQTPKHLITATGQRVTLRCSPRSGDLSVYWYQQSLDQGLQFLIQYYNGEERAKGNILERFSAQQFPDLHSELNLSSLELGDSALYFCASSVAGVGRDTQYFGPGTRLTVL.

The genes are TRBV24-1 and TRBJ2-2; 12 nucleotides match TRBD1. CDR3 length: 18 amino acids. From germline, CDR1 is KGHDR and CDR2 SFDVKD. The ends lost 4 bases at V and 4 bases at J; junction bases unmatched: 9. The CDR3 reads CATSDGTGGASPTGELFF. The CDR3 DNA follows: TGTGCCACCAGTGACGGGACAGGGGGCGCATCGCCCACCGGGGAGCTGTTTTTT.

The chain uses TRBV19 and TRBJ1-2; 9 nucleotides align to TRBD1. The V and J ends lost 4 bases and 5 bases, in that order; junction bases with no gene match: 8. Germline CDR1 LNHDA, CDR2 SQIVND (reference sequence). The CDR3 spans 15 residues. The CDR3, as DNA: TGTGCCAGTAGTAAGGGACAGGGAAGTTGGTATGGCTACACCTTC. Its translation: CASSKGQGSWYGYTF. The full variable domain, rest sourced from reference TRBV19 and TRBJ1-2, is DGGITQSPKYLFRKEGQNVTLSCEQNLNHDAMYWYRQDPGQGLRLIYYSQIVNDFQKGDIAEGYSVSREKKESFPLTVTSAQKNPTAFYLCASSKGQGSWYGYTFGSGTRLTVV.

The chain recombines TRBV11-3 with TRBJ2-4; tentatively, D is TRBD1 (6 bases). The CDR3 covers 13 residues. Trimming stripped 1 base from V and 5 bases from J, with 6 bases between. From germline, CDR1 is SGHNT and CDR2 YENEEA. The DNA of the CDR3 is TGTGCCAGCAGCTTAGGGACAGAAAACATTCAGTACTTC. It is translated as CASSLGTENIQYF.

The count of this clone is one. The chain carries TRBV28 and TRBJ2-1; the match to TRBD1 covers 9 bases. The CDR3 consists of 15 residues. V shed 4 bases, J shed 6 bases, and the junction held 7 bases outside the gene matches. Per germline, CDR1 MDHEN and CDR2 SYDVKM. The CDR3 nucleotides are TGTGCCAGCAGTTCCTACAGGGGGCGATCCAATGAGCAGTTCTTC. Translating gives CASSSYRGRSNEQFF. The full variable domain, with the rest looked up from reference TRBV28 and TRBJ2-1, is DVKVTQSSRYLVKRTGEKVFLECVQDMDHENMFWYRQDPGLGLRLIYFSYDVKMKEKGDIPEGYSVSREKKERFSLILESASTNQTSMYLCASSSYRGRSNEQFFGPGTRLTVL.

The chain employs TRBV5-1 and TRBJ2-2, with D uncertain. The CDR3 loop spans 13 amino acids. The V gene's germline CDR1 is SGHRS and CDR2 YFSETQ. Trimming left V 2 bases short and J 7 bases short, with 9 bases between. CDR3 amino acids: CASSLVLGGELFF. CDR3 DNA: TGCGCCAGCAGCTTAGTGCTAGGCGGGGAGCTGTTTTTT.

This chain connects TRBV5-1 to TRBJ1-1, with D hard to call. This CDR3 region has 14 residues. Per germline, CDR1 SGHRS and CDR2 YFSETQ. Trimming removed 4 bases at V and 9 bases at J, with 19 bases between. CDR3 loop: CASSPQNSRAQAFF. Written as DNA, the CDR3 is TGCGCCAGCAGCCCACAAAATTCGAGGGCACAAGCTTTCTTT.

The chain uses TRBV19 and TRBJ2-3; maybe TRBD1 (7 bases). V was shortened by 5 bases and J by 0 bases, with 12 bases between the two germline ends. The germline gives CDR1 LNHDA, CDR2 SQIVND (reference sequence). The CDR3 is 15 amino acids. The chain's CDR3 is CASSAGTESTDTQYF. CDR3 bases: TGTGCCAGTAGTGCGGGGACAGAGAGCACAGATACGCAGTATTTT.

The rearrangement uses TRBV5-1 and TRBJ1-1; 8 bases agree with TRBD1. Trimming removed 3 bases from V and 5 bases from J; junction bases left unmatched: 6. This CDR3 is built from 14 residues. CDR1 is SGHRS and CDR2 is YFSETQ in the germline V gene. CDR3 loop: CASSSQRQGTEAFF. CDR3 nucleotide sequence: TGCGCCAGCAGCTCACAACGACAGGGGACTGAAGCTTTCTTT.

The J gene is TRBJ2-3, the V gene TRBV3-1 (or the pseudogene TRBV3-2); D may be TRBD2 (7 bases). V lost 1 base, J lost 2 bases, and 19 bases lay in between. The CDR3 runs 18 residues. Germline loops: CDR1 LGHDT, CDR2 YNNKEL (reference sequence). The CDR3 nucleotides are TGTGCCAGCAGCCAAGTGGGGGGGCCGCAGAGGCCCACAGATACGCAGTATTTT. Its translation: CASSQVGGPQRPTDTQYF.

The J gene is TRBJ2-5, the V gene TRBV11-3; 8 nucleotides line up with TRBD1. The junction had 1 base not matched to a gene; V was cut back by 0 bases and J by 1 base. The CDR3 consists of 15 residues. Germline assignment: CDR1 SGHNT and CDR2 YENEEA. This CDR3 reads CASSLEGTGQETQYF. The CDR3 bases are TGTGCCAGCAGCTTAGAAGGGACAGGCCAAGAGACCCAGTACTTC.

This chain joins TRBV19 and TRBJ1-5; 10 nucleotides align to TRBD1. The CDR3 runs 16 residues. CDR1 and CDR2 (germline): LNHDA, SQIVND (reference sequence). V lost 6 bases to trimming and J lost 7 bases; unmatched junction nucleotides: 12. The CDR3 nucleotides are TGTGCCAGTAGACACAGGGACAGGGGTTATGACCAGCCCCAGCATTTT. Translation gives CASRHRDRGYDQPQHF.

This chain connects TRBV19 to TRBJ2-1, with 12 positions matching TRBD2. The CDR3 covers 19 residues. V gave up 3 bases and J gave up 3 bases; unmatched junction bases: 12. Per the germline V gene, CDR1 is LNHDA and CDR2 is SQIVND (reference sequence). The DNA of the CDR3 is TGTGCCAGTAGTATGTTAGTACTAGCGGGAGGAGATAACTACAATGAGCAGTTCTTC. Its protein product is CASSMLVLAGGDNYNEQFF.

The chain combines TRBV5-6 with TRBJ2-7, with D possibly matching TRBD2 (5 bases). Trimming stripped 4 bases from V and 5 bases from J, with 19 bases between. CDR1 is SGHDT and CDR2 is YYEEEE in the germline V gene. This CDR3 has 15 amino acids. CDR3 sequence (DNA): TGTGCCAGCAGCCATACGGGGAGACCATGGGACGAGCAGTACTTC. Encoded protein: CASSHTGRPWDEQYF. The full variable domain, with the rest looked up from reference TRBV5-6 and TRBJ2-7, is DAGVTQSPTHLIKTRGQQVTLRCSPKSGHDTVSWYQQALGQGPQFIFQYYEEEERQRGNFPDRFSGHQFPNYSSELNVNALLLGDSALYLCASSHTGRPWDEQYFGPGTRLTVT.

This chain joins TRBV3-1 (or the pseudogene TRBV3-2) and TRBJ1-1; D remains ambiguous. The germline V gene has CDR1 LGHDT and CDR2 YNNKEL (reference sequence). V was pared by 1 base and J by 0 bases, with 9 bases between. The CDR3 totals 15 residues. CDR3 sequence (DNA): TGTGCCAGCAGCCAAGCTATAACAGTGAACACTGAAGCTTTCTTT. It is translated as CASSQAITVNTEAFF.